These 9 T cell receptor beta chains were sequenced from one sample in a study of CD8+CD57+ T cells in acquired aplastic anemia. Researchers used genomic DNA as the template to profile TCR beta VDJ and CDR3. TCRdb analysed the reads with MiXCR anew, one entry per CDR3 protein. Counted here are under 200,000 distinct CDR3 sequences, roughly 50% occurring once; the ten biggest clones make up about 1.8%. Flow cytometry had shown expanded CD8+CD57+ cells in the patients chosen for sequencing. The sample taken for sequencing was sorted CD4+, CD8+, or CD8+CD57+ T cells (not recorded which) from PBMCs. The origin of the receptors is a human donor with aplastic anemia.

This chain links TRBV25-1 with TRBJ1-3; TRBD1 might be the D (5 bases). The CDR3 length is 14 residues. Germline values: CDR1 MGHDK, CDR2 SYGVNS. Trimming removed 3 bases from V and 9 bases from J, with 15 bases in between. The CDR3 nucleotides are TGTGCCAGCAGTGACAGGGAATTATACGGCACCATATATTTT. It translates to CASSDRELYGTIYF.

V gene TRBV28 combines with J gene TRBJ2-7; tentative D call: TRBD1 (6 bases). Germline CDR1 reads MDHEN; CDR2 reads SYDVKM. Trimming pared 1 base from V and 0 bases from J, leaving 10 bases between. This CDR3 has 15 amino acids. CDR3 residues: CASSLSGASSYEQYF. The CDR3 coding sequence is TGTGCCAGCAGTTTATCAGGGGCAAGCTCCTACGAGCAGTACTTC. The variable domain in full, completed from reference TRBV28 and TRBJ2-7, reads DVKVTQSSRYLVKRTGEKVFLECVQDMDHENMFWYRQDPGLGLRLIYFSYDVKMKEKGDIPEGYSVSREKKERFSLILESASTNQTSMYLCASSLSGASSYEQYFGPGTRLTVT.

A note on this clonotype: Given a much more abundant clone one base away, this may be a read error. This sequence joins TRBV4-2 and TRBJ2-2; D might be TRBD2 (5 bases). Trimming left V 6 bases short and J 4 bases short, with 15 bases between. Per germline, CDR1 LGHNA and CDR2 YNFKEQ. There are 15 residues in the CDR3. Here the CDR3 reads CASSPRGLVTGELFF. The CDR3 bases are TGTGCCAGCAGTCCTCGAGGGCTGGTCACCGGGGAGCTGTTTTTT.

The gene calls are TRBV9 and TRBJ1-6; no definite D call. The CDR3 loop spans 12 amino acids. The germline CDR1 and CDR2 sequences are SGDLS and YYNGEE. The germline V and J ends were trimmed by 5 bases and 6 bases, with 6 bases remaining between them. This chain's CDR3 is CASSPRNSPLHF. The CDR3 DNA reads TGTGCCAGCAGTCCGCGTAATTCACCCCTCCACTTT.

This clonotype has a count of ten or more. The chain is built from TRBV29-1 and TRBJ1-5; 7 positions agree with TRBD1. CDR3 length equals 15 residues. V gave up 5 bases and J gave up 1 base; unmatched junction bases: 8. Germline CDR1 is SQVTM and CDR2 is ANQGSEA. The CDR3 sequence: CSVNLQGGSNQPQHF. CDR3 DNA sequence: TGCAGCGTTAACCTTCAGGGGGGAAGCAATCAGCCCCAGCATTTT.

This clonotype was seen many times. The J gene is TRBJ1-1, the V gene TRBV6-1; D remains unclear. The ends were cut back, 2 bases at V and 3 bases at J, with 7 bases in the middle. Per germline, CDR1 MNHNS and CDR2 SASEGT. This CDR3 comprises 13 residues. CDR3 amino acids: CASSEIGDTEAFF. In DNA form, the CDR3 reads TGTGCCAGCAGTGAAATTGGCGACACTGAAGCTTTCTTT.

This clonotype was recorded at least ten times. DNA for the CDR3: TGTGCCAGCAGCTTCCGCCAAGAGACCCAGTACTTC. Its protein is CASSFRQETQYF. V and J are TRBV7-2 and TRBJ2-5; D gene unclear. Germline-derived CDR1 and CDR2 are SGHTA and FQGNSA. The CDR3 spans 12 residues. V dropped 3 bases and J dropped 1 base, with 3 bases sitting between them.

The chain employs TRBV28 and TRBJ1-1, with D tentatively TRBD1 (5 bases). V was trimmed by 7 bases and J by 1 base, leaving 13 bases between them. Germline V gives CDR1 MDHEN, CDR2 SYDVKM. The CDR3 contains 14 residues. CDR3: CASTFPTENTEAFF. In DNA, the CDR3 is TGTGCCAGCACCTTCCCGACAGAGAACACTGAAGCTTTCTTT.

This clonotype was recorded many times. J is TRBJ2-7 and V is TRBV3-1, with 10 bases fitting TRBD2. J gave up 3 bases and V 4 bases, and 6 bases lay outside the gene matches. Germline V gene lookup returns CDR1 LGHDT and CDR2 YNNKEL (reference sequence). The CDR3 extends over 15 amino acids. The DNA for the CDR3 is TGTGCCAGCAGCCCCGGACTAGCGGAATACTACGAGCAGTACTTC. Translation gives CASSPGLAEYYEQYF.